These 19 T cell receptor beta chains originate from one sample sequenced in a study of blood T cell repertoires in COVID-19. Only in-frame clones appear in the TCRdb table, and some are missing; sequencing was by immunoSEQ multiplex PCR. This table has roughly 160,000 clones, under 85% appearing once. The sequenced sample consisted of peripheral blood. These receptors all come from a man older than 75 with COVID-19, enrolled during active disease.

This clone showed up just once. The J gene is TRBJ2-2, the V gene TRBV14; 7 positions match TRBD1. CDR1 is SGHDN, CDR2 FVKESK, per germline. This CDR3 comprises 13 residues. V was clipped by 4 bases and J by 7 bases; unmatched bases: 3. The CDR3 protein is CASSLTGVGELFF. CDR3 nucleotides: TGTGCCAGCAGCCTCACAGGGGTCGGGGAGCTGTTTTTT.

The J gene is TRBJ1-3, the V gene TRBV5-1, with a weak D call TRBD1 (6 bases). V was pared by 4 bases and J by 1 base, with 9 bases between. Germline V CDR1 and CDR2: SGHRS, YFSETQ. CDR3 length: 14 amino acids. The CDR3 region has the DNA TGCGCCAGCAGCGCCGGACAGTCTGGAAACACCATATATTTT. Amino acids: CASSAGQSGNTIYF.

This clone has only a few counts. The rearrangement links TRBV5-1 to TRBJ1-1; the D is unclear. There are 14 residues in the CDR3. Germline loops: CDR1 SGHRS, CDR2 YFSETQ. Trimming removed 0 bases from V and 0 bases from J, with 6 bases in between. The DNA for the CDR3 is TGCGCCAGCAGCTTGGAGGGAGTGAACACTGAAGCTTTCTTT. The encoded protein is CASSLEGVNTEAFF.

This chain connects TRBV5-6 to TRBJ1-1, with 11 bases aligning to TRBD1. Germline assignment: CDR1 SGHDT and CDR2 YYEEEE. The CDR3 is made up of 17 amino acids. V was pared by 1 base and J by 4 bases, with 9 bases of the junction left unmatched. The CDR3 sequence is CASSLLGQGGRRTEAFF. As DNA, the CDR3 is TGTGCCAGCAGCTTGTTGGGACAGGGGGGAAGGCGCACTGAAGCTTTCTTT.

The chain recombines TRBV28 with TRBJ1-2; TRBD1 agrees at 12 bases. V lost 3 bases to trimming and J lost 7 bases; unmatched junction nucleotides: 3. The CDR3 is 14 residues long. Germline CDR1 reads MDHEN; CDR2 reads SYDVKM. The CDR3 nucleotides read TGTGCCAGCAGTTTGGGGACAGGGGGCGGTGGCTACACCTTC. Translation: CASSLGTGGGGYTF.

This clone was observed a few times. J is TRBJ2-1 and V is TRBV5-1; D gene ambiguous. CDR3 length: 13 amino acids. Germline assignment: CDR1 SGHRS and CDR2 YFSETQ. V lost 2 bases and J lost 8, with 11 bases in between. This CDR3 is CASSFSGVDEQFF. In nucleotides, the CDR3 is TGCGCCAGCAGCTTCTCTGGTGTAGATGAGCAGTTCTTC.

The chain carries TRBV18 and TRBJ1-1, with TRBD1 matching over 7 bases. V lost 3 bases to trimming and J lost 5 bases; unmatched junction nucleotides: 6. Germline V gene lookup returns CDR1 KGHSH and CDR2 LQKENI. The CDR3 runs to 14 residues. The CDR3 spells CASSPRDSETEAFF. For the CDR3, the DNA is TGTGCCAGCTCACCCCGGGACAGCGAGACTGAAGCTTTCTTT.

This chain links TRBV2 with TRBJ1-5; D gene uncertain. Trimming shortened V by 1 base and J by 13 bases, and 11 bases separated the two germline ends. Germline CDR1 SNHLY, CDR2 FYNNEI. The CDR3 runs to 12 residues. The CDR3 here is CASSEVFGRQHF. The DNA of the CDR3 is TGTGCCAGCAGTGAAGTCTTTGGTCGGCAGCATTTT.

Only one count was recorded for this clone. This rearrangement joins TRBV4-2 to TRBJ1-4, with D possibly matching TRBD1 (5 bases). V was pared by 0 bases and J by 6 bases, with 11 bases between. Germline V gene lookup returns CDR1 LGHNA and CDR2 YNFKEQ. This CDR3 region has 15 residues. CDR3 protein: CASSQEEGLDEKLFF. As DNA, the CDR3 is TGTGCCAGCAGCCAAGAGGAGGGGCTGGATGAAAAACTGTTTTTT.

This rearrangement joins TRBV2 to TRBJ1-4; a possible D gene is TRBD1 (5 bases). Trimming cost V 6 bases and J 12 bases, with 17 bases left between them. The CDR3 has 13 residues. The germline V gene encodes CDR1 SNHLY and CDR2 FYNNEI. The chain's CDR3 is CASSWTTREQLFF. The CDR3 nucleotides are TGTGCCAGCAGCTGGACAACCCGTGAGCAACTGTTTTTT.

The V gene is TRBV11-2, the J gene TRBJ2-1; no clear D gene. The V gene's germline CDR1 is SGHAT and CDR2 FQNNGV. This CDR3 is built from 15 residues. The V gene lost 3 bases and the J gene lost 3 bases, with 12 bases spanning the gap. The CDR3 bases are TGTGCCAGCAGCTTCGCGTGGAGTGGCTACAATGAGCAGTTCTTC. It translates to CASSFAWSGYNEQFF. Variable domain in full (rest from reference TRBV11-2 and TRBJ2-1): EAGVAQSPRYKIIEKRQSVAFWCNPISGHATLYWYQQILGQGPKLLIQFQNNGVVDDSQLPKDRFSAERLKGVDSTLKIQPAKLEDSAVYLCASSFAWSGYNEQFFGPGTRLTVL.

V and J are TRBV2 and TRBJ1-2, with D perhaps matching TRBD1 (6 bases). Germline CDR1 SNHLY, CDR2 FYNNEI. The CDR3 spans 14 residues. V was clipped by 7 bases and J by 4 bases, with 16 bases between them. The CDR3 nucleotides read TGTGCCAGCAATCAGGCGACAGGCCCCTATGGCTACACCTTC. Translating it yields CASNQATGPYGYTF.

The J gene is TRBJ1-6, the V gene TRBV7-9, with 7 bases identical to TRBD1. The CDR3 sequence is 14 residues long. CDR1 is SEHNR and CDR2 is FQNEAQ in the germline V gene (reference sequence). Trimming at V came to 3 bases and at J to 9 bases, leaving 5 bases not matched to a gene. The CDR3: CASSFGTAGSPLHF. The CDR3 nucleotides read TGTGCCAGCAGCTTCGGGACAGCCGGTTCACCCCTCCACTTT.

This chain uses TRBV7-2 with TRBJ2-7; TRBD2 is a possible D gene (5 bases). This CDR3 comprises 13 residues. V lost 1 base and J 3 bases, leaving 7 bases between the germline ends. Germline CDR1 is SGHTA and CDR2 is FQGNSA. CDR3 nucleotide sequence: TGTGCCAGCAGCTTAGTCGGAGGCTACGAGCAGTACTTC. It specifies CASSLVGGYEQYF.

The chain uses TRBV27 and TRBJ1-1; D call uncertain. V lost 2 bases, J lost 4 bases, and 8 bases lay in between. The CDR3 spans 13 residues. Germline CDR1 reads MNHEY; CDR2 reads SMNVEV (reference sequence). The CDR3 here is CASSLERGTEAFF. CDR3 in DNA: TGTGCCAGCAGTTTAGAACGAGGCACTGAAGCTTTCTTT.

The chain carries TRBV19 and TRBJ2-7, with a possible D match to TRBD1 (6 bases). Germline CDR1 and CDR2: LNHDA and SQIVND (reference sequence). The CDR3 has 14 amino acids. The V end lost 3 bases, the J end lost 6 bases, and 15 bases lay between the germline ends. The CDR3 reads CASSISQGFSEQYF. The CDR3 nucleotides are TGTGCCAGTAGTATTTCACAGGGCTTCTCCGAGCAGTACTTC.

This chain uses TRBV6-2 or TRBV6-3 with TRBJ2-7, with D possibly matching TRBD2 (6 bases). The CDR3 consists of 15 residues. Trimming pared 5 bases from V and 4 bases from J, leaving 18 bases between. CDR1 and CDR2 from the germline V gene are MNHEY and SVGEGT. DNA of the CDR3: TGTGCCAGCAGTGGTCCCGGGACTTACTCTTACGAGCAGTACTTC. Translated, it gives CASSGPGTYSYEQYF.

This rearrangement joins TRBV7-9 to TRBJ2-1; TRBD1 aligns across 9 bases. Germline CDR1 and CDR2: SEHNR and FQNEAQ (reference sequence). This CDR3 is built from 14 residues. J gave up 15 bases and V 5 bases, and 14 bases lay outside the gene matches. CDR3 coding DNA: TGTGCCAGCAGCCCAGGGAGTTGGGGACAGGGAGGGTTCTTC. Translated: CASSPGSWGQGGFF.

The CDR3 sequence is CASSTRGGDLNSNQPQHF. The CDR3 nucleotides read TGTGCCAGCAGCACGAGGGGAGGGGACCTCAATAGCAATCAGCCCCAGCATTTT. The chain has TRBV3-1 (or the pseudogene TRBV3-2) and TRBJ1-5; D might be TRBD1 (5 bases). The CDR3 extends over 18 amino acids. V lost 5 bases, J lost 0 bases, and 20 bases lay in between. The V gene's germline CDR1 is LGHDT and CDR2 YNNKEL (reference sequence).